Presented here are 19 T cell receptor beta chains from one specimen sequenced in a study of T-cell reconstitution after alpha-beta-depleted transplantation in children. Molecular barcoding with unique molecular identifiers was used for the TCRbeta library. Each CDR3 protein is one row after TCRdb ran MiXCR on the PCR reads. The sample shows around 450,000 distinct CDR3 sequences, roughly 44% of them seen only once. The sequences come from PBMCs, collected before TCRalphabeta/CD19-depleted stem cell transplant. These receptors originate from a girl aged 2 to 10 with aplastic anemia, due to receive a stem cell transplant.

The chain joins TRBV28 to TRBJ1-1; D is possibly TRBD1 (6 bases). Between the trimmed V and J ends, which lost 5 bases and 1 base, there was a span of 11 bases. CDR3 length: 14 residues. CDR1 and CDR2 from the germline V gene are MDHEN and SYDVKM. The CDR3 loop is CASSPQQGNTEAFF. In DNA, the CDR3 is TGTGCCAGCAGTCCCCAACAGGGGAACACTGAAGCTTTCTTT.

This chain joins TRBV20-1 and TRBJ2-1, with 15 bases aligning to TRBD2. The CDR3 sequence is 18 residues long. Per the germline V gene, CDR1 is DFQATT and CDR2 is SNEGSKA (reference sequence). The CDR3 here is CSEYKYKGLAGGDNEQFF. The CDR3 nucleotides read TGCAGCGAATACAAATATAAGGGACTAGCGGGAGGCGACAATGAGCAGTTCTTC.

This chain connects TRBV20-1 to TRBJ2-7; possibly TRBD1 for D (6 bases). V shed 5 bases and J shed 6 bases, with 20 bases lying between them. Germline lookup yields CDR1 DFQATT and CDR2 SNEGSKA (reference sequence). The CDR3 runs 14 residues. The DNA for the CDR3 is TGCAGTGCTGAAGGGGGAACACTCTGGGCCGAGCAGTACTTC. Translation gives CSAEGGTLWAEQYF.

The rearrangement uses TRBV18 and TRBJ1-4; D is undetermined. This CDR3 has 15 residues. V was shortened by 5 bases and J by 4 bases, with 14 bases between the two germline ends. The germline V gene has CDR1 KGHSH and CDR2 LQKENI. The CDR3 DNA sequence: TGTGCCAGCTCATTAGGACGGATGGATAATGAAAAACTGTTTTTT. This encodes CASSLGRMDNEKLFF.

This clonotype was observed at least ten times. The CDR3 DNA sequence: TGTGCCAGCAGTCTCGGGACTAGCGGGTCACGGGCGACCCAGTACTTC. Translated, it gives CASSLGTSGSRATQYF. The chain links TRBV12-3 or TRBV12-4 to TRBJ2-5; 12 bases fit TRBD2. V was pared by 5 bases and J by 7 bases, with 11 bases of the junction left unmatched. The CDR3 totals 16 residues.

This clonotype showed up just once. The chain carries TRBV3-1 and TRBJ1-2; TRBD1 matches at 9 bases. Germline CDR1 LGHDT, CDR2 YNNKEL (reference sequence). The CDR3 has 13 amino acids. V lost 4 bases and J lost 8; bases outside the gene matches: 5. CDR3 nucleotide sequence: TGTGCCAGCAGCCCCGGACAGGGGATCGGCTACACCTTC. Protein product: CASSPGQGIGYTF.

The count of this clonotype is one. The conserved phenylalanine or tryptophan normally closing the CDR3 is absent here, so this likely arose from a read error. The chain recombines TRBV3-1 with TRBJ2-7, with 8 bases fitting TRBD2. Germline loops: CDR1 LGHDT, CDR2 YNNKEL (reference sequence). This CDR3 spans 15 amino acids. The CDR3 sequence: CVSSQAGAATYEQYL. The CDR3 nucleotides read TGTGTCAGCAGCCAAGCGGGAGCGGCTACCTACGAGCAGTACTTA.

V and J are TRBV20-1 and TRBJ2-3, with D maybe TRBD2 (6 bases). This CDR3 contains 15 residues. Trimming removed 6 bases from V and 0 bases from J, with 16 bases in between. Germline CDR1 DFQATT, CDR2 SNEGSKA (reference sequence). The CDR3 bases are TGCAGTGCCCACGTAGCAAGCGGGAGCACAGATACGCAGTATTTT. Amino acids: CSAHVASGSTDTQYF.

J is TRBJ2-3 and V is TRBV28, with a weak D call TRBD2 (5 bases). Germline V gene lookup returns CDR1 MDHEN and CDR2 SYDVKM. Trimming stripped 4 bases from V and 5 bases from J, with 16 bases between. The CDR3 length is 15 residues. CDR3 sequence (DNA): TGTGCCAGCAGTTCCGTCGCGGGCCTCCAAGATACGCAGTATTTT. Translation: CASSSVAGLQDTQYF.

This chain uses TRBV7-2 with TRBJ2-3; maybe TRBD1 (5 bases). CDR1 and CDR2 from the germline V gene are SGHTA and FQGNSA. This CDR3 contains 16 residues. Trimming stripped 4 bases from V and 5 bases from J, with 19 bases between. CDR3 sequence (DNA): TGTGCCAGCAGCTGGTCCTCAGGGTCCCCGGTAGATACGCAGTATTTT. Translating gives CASSWSSGSPVDTQYF.

In its sample, this clonotype was seen many times. CDR3: CASSLKPGGQFF. The CDR3 DNA is TGCGCCAGCAGCTTGAAGCCGGGGGGGCAGTTCTTC. The chain employs TRBV5-1 and TRBJ2-1; TRBD2 aligns across 7 bases. The CDR3 contains 12 residues. V trimming: 1 base; J trimming: 12 bases; junction bases outside the gene matches: 4. The germline CDR1 and CDR2 sequences are SGHRS and YFSETQ.

This chain uses TRBV28 with TRBJ2-7, with 7 positions matching TRBD1. J gave up 3 bases and V 6 bases, and 8 bases lay outside the gene matches. The CDR3 extends over 14 amino acids. Germline loops: CDR1 MDHEN, CDR2 SYDVKM. CDR3 DNA: TGTGCCAGCAGGCCACCGGGACAGAACTACGAGCAGTACTTC. This codes for CASRPPGQNYEQYF.

V is TRBV29-1 and J is TRBJ2-7; 7 nucleotides align to TRBD1. CDR1 is SQVTM, CDR2 ANQGSEA, per germline. V was pared by 6 bases and J by 4 bases, with 6 bases of the junction left unmatched. There are 12 residues in the CDR3. The CDR3 region has the DNA TGCAGCGTCGTAGACAGGGAATACGAGCAGTACTTC. Its translation is CSVVDREYEQYF.

This clonotype was observed many times. The rearrangement joins TRBV5-1 to TRBJ1-1; D not certain. The V end lost 6 bases, the J end lost 1 base, and 10 bases lay between the germline ends. Germline V gene data show CDR1 as SGHRS and CDR2 as YFSETQ. The CDR3 covers 13 residues. The CDR3 reads CASTWTGNTEAFF. CDR3 coding DNA: TGCGCCAGCACTTGGACGGGGAACACTGAAGCTTTCTTT.

Only a few counts were recorded for this clonotype. The chain uses TRBV28 and TRBJ2-1; D gene ambiguous. This CDR3 has 10 residues. CDR1 MDHEN and CDR2 SYDVKM come from the germline V gene. V shed 6 bases and J shed 11 bases, with 8 bases lying between them. The CDR3 here is CASSHSKQFF. Here the CDR3 DNA reads TGTGCCAGCAGCCACAGTAAGCAGTTCTTC.

At least ten counts were recorded for this clonotype. The V gene is TRBV4-2, the J gene TRBJ1-4; weak D call: TRBD1 (5 bases). Germline CDR1 reads LGHNA; CDR2 reads YNFKEQ. V was pared by 1 base and J by 4 bases, with 10 bases between. There are 15 residues in the CDR3. The CDR3 is CASSQVDSDNEKLFF. For the CDR3, the DNA is TGTGCCAGCAGCCAAGTAGACAGCGATAATGAAAAACTGTTTTTT.

The V and J genes are TRBV7-8 and TRBJ2-7, with TRBD1 identical over 7 bases. Trimming took 5 bases from V and 0 from J; bases not matched to a gene: 7. There are 15 residues in the CDR3. Per the germline V gene, CDR1 is SGHVS and CDR2 is FQNEAQ. CDR3 coding DNA: TGTGCCAGCAGCATTCAAGGGGACAGCTCCTACGAGCAGTACTTC. Protein sequence: CASSIQGDSSYEQYF.

This rearrangement joins TRBV5-1 to TRBJ2-3; possible D gene TRBD1, 6 bases. CDR1 SGHRS and CDR2 YFSETQ come from the germline V gene. CDR3 length: 15 residues. V lost 0 bases to trimming and J lost 3 bases, with 11 bases between them. CDR3 sequence (DNA): TGCGCCAGCAGCTTGGCGACAGGAACTACAGATACGCAGTATTTT. It codes for CASSLATGTTDTQYF.

This clonotype was counted once. The chain is built from TRBV24-1 and TRBJ2-1; 11 bases map to TRBD2. The V gene end was trimmed by 4 bases and the J gene end by 7 bases; junction bases not matched to a gene: 5. Germline V gene lookup returns CDR1 KGHDR and CDR2 SFDVKD. This CDR3 region has 15 residues. This CDR3 reads CATSEPTSGSNEQFF. For the CDR3, the DNA is TGTGCCACCAGTGAACCCACTAGCGGGAGTAATGAGCAGTTCTTC.